A selection of T cell receptor beta chains follows, all from one sample in a study of post-analysis software for immune sequencing data. TCRdb redid the calling of the PCR reads with MiXCR, one entry per CDR3 protein. The table has 800,000 to 950,000 distinct CDR3 sequences, 53% seen once. Material for sequencing was blood. The receptors originated from a girl aged 10 to 17 with multiple sclerosis. The CDR3 runs from the conserved cysteine through the conserved F or W. Each record gives: V gene, CDR3 protein.

V gene: TRBV29-1; CDR3 protein: CSFGRGRNNEQFF
V gene: TRBV3-1; CDR3 protein: CASSNRGKPISSDTQYF
V gene: TRBV29-1; CDR3 protein: CSVERARNEQFF
V gene: TRBV5-6; CDR3 protein: CASSSTGVFALTDTQYF
V gene: TRBV5-1; CDR3 protein: CASSPPGRSSGANVLTF
V gene: TRBV20-1; CDR3 protein: CSARGDDGWETQYF
V gene: TRBV6-6; CDR3 protein: CASSAGWNTEAFF
V gene: TRBV7-2; CDR3 protein: CASSLRGARTEAFF
V gene: TRBV9; CDR3 protein: CASTLTGTEAYNEQFF
V gene: TRBV10-3; CDR3 protein: CAISGGTKVQETQYF
V gene: TRBV5-1; CDR3 protein: CASSPAGGRGSSYEQYF
V gene: TRBV3-1; CDR3 protein: CASSQYSLRGATNEKLFF
V gene: TRBV7-6; CDR3 protein: CASSLAIGQAVSYEQYF
V gene: TRBV7-2; CDR3 protein: CASSRTNQETQYF
V gene: TRBV7-9; CDR3 protein: CASSLARGGPSWEEQFF
V gene: TRBV7-2; CDR3 protein: CASTLSPKGEKLFF
V gene: TRBV18; CDR3 protein: CASSQTSGRVYEQYF
V gene: TRBV12-3/TRBV12-4; CDR3 protein: CASSPGTQTRETQYF